This T cell receptor (beta chain) is drawn from a study of shared clonotypes between healthy human individuals. Study in general: Aged 18 to 49, the donors were a couple of women and a few men. Study findings and constraints: Sampling involved blood alone; tissue repertoires likely differ.

How the authors handled the data: Filtering differed, since immunoSEQ gave only junction sequences and no quality scores. Only in-frame clones appear in the TCRdb table, and some are missing; sequencing was by immunoSEQ multiplex PCR. V and J calls and clone size follow that table, whereas D and trimming were derived from the DNA. Of about 2,200,000 clones listed, just over 90% are singletons. A note on this clone: Its antigen is not identified.

The CDR3 runs 18 residues. The junction had 18 bases not matched to a gene; V was cut back by 6 bases and J by 3 bases. Germline V gene lookup returns CDR1 SGDLS and CDR2 YYNGEE. Naive CD8 cells lacked CD45RO and underwent positive selection for CCR7, leaving out terminally differentiated effector memory CD45RA+ cells. All participating donors were Caucasian adults from Nashville, Tennessee. Material for sequencing was naive CD8+ T cells from PBMCs. The TCR originated in a man aged 18 to 35 in good health. Some clones in this sample may be carry-over from other donors' samples. This chain uses TRBV9 with TRBJ2-7; 10 positions agree with TRBD2. The CDR3 sequence is CASTPSGASGRYGYEQYF. The CDR3 DNA sequence: TGTGCCAGCACCCCCTCAGGGGCTAGCGGGAGATACGGCTACGAGCAGTACTTC.